These 8 T cell receptor beta chains were sequenced from one sample in a study of cytomegalovirus exposure and HLA in healthy donors (TCRdb year 2017). Libraries were prepared through the immunoSEQ multiplex PCR assay. This immuneACCESS table, as held by TCRdb, lists in-frame sequences with V and J called but not all clones. Of the missing ones, under half trace to an unresolved V gene in checked studies; the others have no known cause. The sample yields 250,000 to 350,000 clones; about nine tenths were counted once. The ten largest account for about 1.2% of the sample. What was sequenced was PBMCs. These receptors were collected from a woman under 40 in good health and CMV-seropositive.

The chain has TRBV9 and TRBJ1-5; the D gene is possibly TRBD1 (6 bases). Germline CDR1 reads SGDLS; CDR2 reads YYNGEE. This CDR3 comprises 13 residues. Between the trimmed V and J ends, which lost 3 bases and 4 bases, there was a span of 8 bases. DNA for the CDR3: TGTGCCAGCAGCGCCACAGGGAATCAGCCCCAGCATTTT. This encodes CASSATGNQPQHF.

The J gene is TRBJ1-1, the V gene TRBV5-8; 8 positions agree with TRBD1. Trimming took 3 bases from V and 3 from J; bases not matched to a gene: 7. The CDR3 covers 15 residues. Germline V gives CDR1 SGHTS, CDR2 YDEGEE. CDR3 DNA sequence: TGTGCCAGCAGCTGGGAGACAGGGGCTTACACTGAAGCTTTCTTT. Translating it yields CASSWETGAYTEAFF.

The chain is built from TRBV5-1 and TRBJ1-3; no clear D. The CDR3 runs to 16 residues. Germline V lookup: CDR1 SGHRS, CDR2 YFSETQ. V lost 0 bases and J lost 0, with 10 bases in between. The CDR3 DNA is TGCGCCAGCAGCTTGGAACCAGAACTCTCTGGAAACACCATATATTTT. This sequence encodes CASSLEPELSGNTIYF.

This chain uses TRBV5-4 with TRBJ2-5; 9 bases agree with TRBD1. V gave up 4 bases and J gave up 3 bases; unmatched junction bases: 4. Germline CDR1 SGHNT, CDR2 YYREEE (reference sequence). This CDR3 region has 14 residues. Here the CDR3 DNA reads TGTGCCAGCAGCGACAGGGGGTTGAAAGAGACCCAGTACTTC. This sequence encodes CASSDRGLKETQYF.

This chain joins TRBV28 and TRBJ2-2; weak D call: TRBD1 (5 bases). Germline lookup yields CDR1 MDHEN and CDR2 SYDVKM. The CDR3 sequence is 16 residues long. V was pared by 5 bases and J by 0 bases, with 13 bases between. CDR3 residues: CASSKGRMANTGELFF. The CDR3 bases are TGTGCCAGCAGTAAGGGGCGAATGGCGAACACCGGGGAGCTGTTTTTT.

This clone is a singleton in its sample. In DNA form, the CDR3 reads TGTGCCAGCTCCATAGCGGGAATGGGCTACAATGAGCAGTTCTTC. It yields the protein CASSIAGMGYNEQFF. The chain recombines TRBV13 with TRBJ2-1, with 8 positions matching TRBD2. Germline trimming cut 8 bases from V and 3 bases from J; bases unmatched to any gene: 9. Looked up from germline, CDR1 is PRHDT and CDR2 is FYEKMQ (reference sequence). The CDR3 has 15 amino acids.

This chain connects TRBV29-1 to TRBJ2-7, with TRBD1 as a possible D gene (5 bases). The V gene lost 3 bases and the J gene lost 3 bases, with 18 bases spanning the gap. CDR1 and CDR2 (germline): SQVTM, ANQGSEA. The CDR3 contains 15 residues. The CDR3: CSVDGVGPQGYEQYF. The CDR3 nucleotides are TGCAGCGTTGACGGAGTCGGGCCTCAGGGCTACGAGCAGTACTTC.

The gene calls are TRBV28 and TRBJ1-2; 8 positions match TRBD1. Germline loops: CDR1 MDHEN, CDR2 SYDVKM. The CDR3 extends over 14 amino acids. The junction had 3 bases not matched to a gene; V was cut back by 5 bases and J by 1 base. The CDR3 region is CASSVGQGNYGYTF. Here the CDR3 DNA reads TGTGCCAGCAGTGTAGGACAGGGTAACTATGGCTACACCTTC.